Listed below are T cell receptor beta chains from one sample, sequenced in a study of CD8 T cells in ankylosing spondylitis. Via MiXCR, TCRdb re-called the 5' RACE reads, giving one row per CDR3 protein. Of about 96,000 distinct CDR3 sequences in the sample, under 30% are singletons; the top ten hold nearly 60%. Specimen: blood, either unsorted or a sorted T cell fraction (not recorded which). The receptors originated from a male donor with ankylosing spondylitis or in good health (not recorded which). Both conserved end residues are part of each CDR3. D genes are given only for firm matches. Some rows mark clone size as missing; the rest say once, few, many or name a class of expanded clone.

CDR3	DNA	J	size	V	D
CASSTRQDDTEAFF	TGTGCCAGCAGCACTAGACAGGACGACACTGAAGCTTTCTTT	TRBJ1-1	many	TRBV9	-
CAIRRTGDPNTEAFF	TGTGCCATCAGGAGGACAGGGGATCCGAACACTGAAGCTTTCTTT	TRBJ1-1	-	TRBV10-3	TRBD1
CASSDQTGSNYGYTF	TGTGCCAGCAGTGACCAGACAGGCTCTAACTATGGCTACACCTTC	TRBJ1-2	-	TRBV28	-
CSARQGERQFF	TGCAGTGCCCGACAGGGGGAAAGGCAGTTCTTC	TRBJ2-1	-	TRBV20-1	TRBD1
CASSWIAGDTDTQYF	TGTGCCAGCAGCTGGATAGCGGGAGACACAGATACGCAGTATTTT	TRBJ2-3	-	TRBV7-9	TRBD2
CSARDQGGGQFF	TGCAGTGCTAGAGATCAAGGGGGCGGGCAGTTCTTC	TRBJ2-1	few	TRBV20-1	TRBD1
CASSYYRGSGSGELFF	TGTGCCAGCAGCTATTACAGGGGATCGGGGTCCGGGGAGCTGTTTTTT	TRBJ2-2	few	TRBV25-1	TRBD1
CSAGGVWTAQETQYF	TGCAGTGCTGGGGGAGTATGGACAGCTCAAGAGACCCAGTACTTC	TRBJ2-5	few	TRBV20-1	-
CASSRDKALSEAFF	TGTGCCAGCAGCCGGGACAAGGCTCTATCTGAAGCTTTCTTT	TRBJ1-1	-	TRBV5-5	-
CSARDPQGTQYF	TGCAGTGCTAGAGATCCCCAAGGGACCCAGTACTTC	TRBJ2-5	-	TRBV20-1	-
CASSLTGVYGYTF	TGTGCCAGCAGTTTAACGGGGGTCTATGGCTACACCTTC	TRBJ1-2	-	TRBV28	-
CASSRLNDRPYEQYF	TGTGCCAGTTCCCGCCTAAATGACAGGCCCTACGAGCAGTACTTC	TRBJ2-7	few	TRBV28	-
CASSSTSGESYEQYF	TGTGCCAGCAGCTCGACTAGCGGTGAGTCCTACGAGCAGTACTTC	TRBJ2-7	-	TRBV7-2	TRBD2
CAISDGTAQETQYF	TGTGCCATCAGTGACGGGACAGCCCAAGAGACCCAGTACTTC	TRBJ2-5	few	TRBV10-3	TRBD1
CASSRDNRQRFF	TGCGCCAGCAGCCGCGACAATCGTCAAAGGTTCTTC	TRBJ2-1	few	TRBV5-1	-
CASSSRLGRNTEAFF	TGTGCCAGCAGCTCCCGGCTCGGGCGGAACACTGAAGCTTTCTTT	TRBJ1-1	few	TRBV11-2	-
CSASDPKSGETEAFF	TGCAGTGCTAGCGACCCGAAATCGGGGGAAACTGAAGCTTTCTTT	TRBJ1-1	few	TRBV20-1	-
CSVLILSGNTIYF	TGCAGCGTTTTGATCTTGTCTGGAAACACCATATATTTT	TRBJ1-3	-	TRBV29-1	-
CASSLGRPSGANGLTF	TGTGCCTCTTCACTAGGGCGCCCCTCTGGGGCCAACGGCCTGACTTTC	TRBJ2-6	-	TRBV10-3	-
CASSLDFEVNTEAFF	TGCGCCAGCAGCTTGGATTTCGAGGTGAACACTGAAGCTTTCTTT	TRBJ1-1	-	TRBV5-1	-
CASSPGARTGEQYF	TGTGCCAGCTCACCAGGAGCCAGGACCGGAGAGCAGTACTTC	TRBJ2-7	-	TRBV18	-
CASSYQWGEDGYTF	TGTGCCAGCAGTTACCAATGGGGCGAGGATGGCTACACCTTC	TRBJ1-2	-	TRBV6-5	-
CSASGSRRSEKLFF	TGCAGTGCTTCAGGGAGCCGACGTAGTGAAAAACTGTTTTTT	TRBJ1-4	-	TRBV20-1	-
CASSLSGQETQYF	TGTGCCAGCAGCTTAAGCGGTCAAGAGACCCAGTACTTC	TRBJ2-5	-	TRBV7-3	-
CSARGLRSVDLDSPLHF	TGCAGTGCTAGAGGGCTGCGCAGCGTTGATTTGGATTCACCCCTCCACTTT	TRBJ1-6	many	TRBV20-1	-
CASSLEGRTGNTIYF	TGCGCCAGCAGCTTGGAGGGACGTACTGGAAACACCATATATTTT	TRBJ1-3	few	TRBV5-1	-
CASSQTGGPYNEQFF	TGTGCCAGCAGTCAGACCGGGGGCCCTTACAATGAGCAGTTCTTC	TRBJ2-1	few	TRBV6-1	-
CSARDPPGLRTYNEQFF	TGCAGTGCTAGAGACCCCCCGGGACTTCGAACCTACAATGAGCAGTTCTTC	TRBJ2-1	few	TRBV20-1	-
CSARGGAGLAGGNTDTQYF	TGCAGTGCTAGAGGGGGAGCCGGACTAGCGGGAGGGAACACAGATACGCAGTATTTT	TRBJ2-3	few	TRBV20-1	TRBD2
CASRMDPASYNEQFF	TGTGCCAGTAGAATGGACCCTGCTTCTTACAATGAGCAGTTCTTC	TRBJ2-1	-	TRBV19	-
CATRGYATQYF	TGTGCCACCAGGGGGTATGCGACCCAGTACTTC	TRBJ2-5	-	TRBV15	-
CASSQGQPQSGANGLTF	TGTGCCAGCAGTCAAGGACAGCCACAATCTGGGGCCAACGGCCTGACTTTC	TRBJ2-6	-	TRBV4-2	-
CASSLVPGRDTEAFF	TGCGCCAGCAGCTTGGTTCCAGGGCGCGACACTGAAGCTTTCTTT	TRBJ1-1	-	TRBV5-1	-
CASSLDNTDTQYF	TGTGCCAGCAGCCTCGACAACACAGATACGCAGTATTTT	TRBJ2-3	many	TRBV7-3	-
CASSLGDYQNTQYF	TGTGCCAGCAGCCTAGGGGATTATCAGAATACGCAGTATTTT	TRBJ2-3	-	TRBV7-3	-